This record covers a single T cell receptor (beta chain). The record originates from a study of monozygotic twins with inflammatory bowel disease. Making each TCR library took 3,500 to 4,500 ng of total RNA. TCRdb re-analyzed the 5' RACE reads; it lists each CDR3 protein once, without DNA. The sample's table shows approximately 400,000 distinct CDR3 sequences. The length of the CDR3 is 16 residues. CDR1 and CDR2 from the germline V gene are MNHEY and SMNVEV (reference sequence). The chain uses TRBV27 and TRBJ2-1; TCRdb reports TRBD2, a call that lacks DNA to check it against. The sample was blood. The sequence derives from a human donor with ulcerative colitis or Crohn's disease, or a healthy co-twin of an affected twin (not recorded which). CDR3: CASSPSSGEIYNEQFF.